Here is one T cell receptor beta chain with its context. Its antigen is as yet unknown. This record comes from a study of CXCR3-negative and CXCR3-positive naive CD8 T cells. Every individual CD8+ T cell subset underwent sorting in triplicate at more than 250,000 cells apiece. CDR3 size: 12 residues. CDR1 and CDR2 (germline): MDHEN, SYDVKM. UMI-labeled TRB cDNA libraries were prepared by 5' RACE. TCRdb reprocessed the 5' RACE reads, keeping one entry per CDR3 protein, no DNA. Its listing shows 45,000 to 55,000 distinct CDR3 sequences. Findings and limits, study-wide: TRB CDR3 properties indicated TCR strength, while surface CD5 was similar across naive subsets.

Sequencing was carried out using memory CD8+ T cells from blood. The sequence was collected from a human donor in good health. Some clones in this sample may be carry-over from other donors' samples. This chain joins TRBV28 and TRBJ2-1. CDR3 amino acids: CASSLWGNEQFF.